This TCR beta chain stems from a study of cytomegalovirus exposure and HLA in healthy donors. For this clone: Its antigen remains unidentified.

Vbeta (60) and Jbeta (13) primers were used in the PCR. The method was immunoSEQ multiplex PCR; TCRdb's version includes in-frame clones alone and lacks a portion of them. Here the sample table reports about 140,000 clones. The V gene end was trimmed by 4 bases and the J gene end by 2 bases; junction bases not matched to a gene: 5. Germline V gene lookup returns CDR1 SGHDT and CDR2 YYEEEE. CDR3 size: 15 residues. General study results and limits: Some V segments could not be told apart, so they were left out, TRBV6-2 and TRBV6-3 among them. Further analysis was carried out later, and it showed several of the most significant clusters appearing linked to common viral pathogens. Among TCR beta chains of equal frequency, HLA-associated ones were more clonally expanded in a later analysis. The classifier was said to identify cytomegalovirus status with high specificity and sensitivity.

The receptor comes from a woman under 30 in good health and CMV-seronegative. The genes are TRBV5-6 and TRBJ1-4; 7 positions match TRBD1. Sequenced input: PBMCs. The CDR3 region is CASSPRDSTNEKLFF. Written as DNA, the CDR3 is TGTGCCAGCAGCCCCAGGGACAGTACTAATGAAAAACTGTTTTTT.